The 19 T cell receptor beta chains reported below all come from one sample, sequenced in a study of early T cells in non-severe SARS-CoV-2 infection (dated by TCRdb to the early 2020s). Library method: 5' RACE. TCRdb records NextSeq 500 as the sequencer. The public reads were quality trimmed at Q25 with fastp and then assembled into clones with MiXCR by TCRdb, keeping productive beta chains. One record per CDR3 amino acid sequence lists the most common genes and DNA. Across this sample there are around 77,000 distinct CDR3 sequences, with about 14% seen only once. Approximately 3.8% of the sample comes from the top ten. The material sequenced was whole blood, taken at baseline. The receptor set was obtained from an adult who was a healthcare worker with PCR-confirmed SARS-CoV-2 infection or an uninfected control (not recorded which).

In its sample, this clonotype was seen a few times. V and J are TRBV3-1 and TRBJ1-1; D uncertain. The germline V gene has CDR1 LGHDT and CDR2 YNNKEL (reference sequence). The CDR3 length is 11 residues. With 3 bases removed from V and 11 bases from J, the gap between germline ends came to 10 bases. The CDR3 DNA sequence: TGTGCCAGCAGCCAGACTGGGGAGGCTTTCTTT. Amino acid sequence: CASSQTGEAFF.

The chain has TRBV7-9 and TRBJ2-4, with TRBD2 matching 7 bases. Germline CDR1 reads SEHNR; CDR2 reads FQNEAQ (reference sequence). V dropped 5 bases and J dropped 0; count of bases not matched to a gene: 16. This CDR3 has 19 amino acids. The chain's CDR3 is CASSPLTLTSSLAKNIQYF. CDR3 nucleotides: TGTGCCAGCAGCCCCCTGACTCTGACTAGCTCCTTAGCCAAAAACATTCAGTACTTC. Full variable domain (missing parts from reference TRBV7-9 and TRBJ2-4): DTGVSQNPRHKITKRGQNVTFRCDPISEHNRLYWYRQTLGQGPEFLTYFQNEAQLEKSRLLSDRFSAERPKGSFSTLEIQRTEQGDSAMYLCASSPLTLTSSLAKNIQYFGAGTRLSVL.

About this clonotype: A much more abundant neighbour one base away suggests this may be a read error. The genes are TRBV7-2 and TRBJ2-1, with D unclear. This CDR3 contains 11 residues. CDR1 and CDR2 from the germline V gene are SGHTA and FQGNSA. DNA for the CDR3: TGTGCCAGCAGCTCCCACAATGAGCAGTTCTTC. Protein sequence: CASSSHNEQFF.

This clonotype has ten or more counts. The genes are TRBV18 and TRBJ1-2; D might be TRBD1 (5 bases). Germline V gives CDR1 KGHSH, CDR2 LQKENI. Trimming stripped 6 bases from V and 0 bases from J, with 11 bases between. The CDR3 contains 14 residues. DNA for the CDR3: TGTGCCAGCTCTCGTGGACAATCTAACTATGGCTACACCTTC. This gives the protein CASSRGQSNYGYTF. The full variable domain, with the rest looked up from reference TRBV18 and TRBJ1-2, is NAGVMQNPRHLVRRRGQEARLRCSPMKGHSHVYWYRQLPEEGLKFMVYLQKENIIDESGMPKERFSAEFPKEGPSILRIQQVVRGDSAAYFCASSRGQSNYGYTFGSGTRLTVV.

The rearrangement uses TRBV7-6 and TRBJ2-2; maybe TRBD1 (5 bases). CDR3 length equals 13 residues. The ends were cut back, 5 bases at V and 6 bases at J, with 10 bases in the middle. The germline V gene has CDR1 SGHVS and CDR2 FNYEAQ. The CDR3 spells CASSNQGSGELFF. The CDR3 DNA follows: TGTGCCAGCAGCAACCAGGGATCCGGGGAGCTGTTTTTT.

Ten or more counts support this clonotype. The genes are TRBV12-3 or TRBV12-4 and TRBJ2-2, with unresolved D. The V end lost 4 bases, the J end lost 4 bases, and 10 bases lay between the germline ends. The CDR3 is 14 residues long. CDR3 DNA sequence: TGTGCCAGCAGTTCAATGGGCGGCACCGGGGAGCTGTTTTTT. Protein: CASSSMGGTGELFF.

This sequence joins TRBV28 and TRBJ1-4; D is possibly TRBD1 (6 bases). Germline CDR1 MDHEN, CDR2 SYDVKM. Trimming removed 3 bases at V and 8 bases at J, with 19 bases between. There are 16 residues in the CDR3. The CDR3 is CASSLLDSSAREKLFF. The CDR3 nucleotides read TGTGCCAGCAGTTTGTTGGACAGCTCGGCGAGGGAAAAACTGTTTTTT.

The chain employs TRBV29-1 and TRBJ2-1; TRBD2 matches at 8 bases. Germline V lookup: CDR1 SQVTM, CDR2 ANQGSEA. This CDR3 spans 15 amino acids. With V trimmed by 5 bases and J by 0 bases, 6 bases remained unmatched. CDR3 in amino acids: CSVSTSASSYNEQFF. In DNA form, the CDR3 reads TGCAGCGTTTCGACTAGCGCTAGCTCCTACAATGAGCAGTTCTTC.

This clonotype showed up just a few times. In nucleotides, the CDR3 is TGTGCCAGCATGCGGGGGGACTACGAGCAGTACTTC. Encoded protein: CASMRGDYEQYF. V gene TRBV28 combines with J gene TRBJ2-7, with 8 bases matching TRBD2. Looked up from germline, CDR1 is MDHEN and CDR2 is SYDVKM. The CDR3 spans 12 residues. V was pared by 7 bases and J by 3 bases, with 2 bases of the junction left unmatched.

V usage is TRBV18 and J usage is TRBJ2-6; the D is unclear. The CDR3 has 16 residues. V was cut by 3 bases and J by 0 bases, with 9 bases left in between. Per germline, CDR1 KGHSH and CDR2 LQKENI. The CDR3 region is CASSPVQSSGANVLTF. For the CDR3, the DNA is TGTGCCAGCTCACCGGTCCAAAGCTCTGGGGCCAACGTCCTGACTTTC.

This clonotype was picked up a small number of times. This rearrangement joins TRBV15 to TRBJ2-7; 9 bases line up with TRBD1. Germline V gene lookup returns CDR1 LNHNV and CDR2 YYDKDF (reference sequence). V shed 0 bases and J 3 bases; nucleotides not matched to a gene: 6. The CDR3 totals 16 residues. The CDR3 region has the DNA TGTGCCACCAGCAGAGAAGGTTGGGGACAGGGCTACGAGCAGTACTTC. This sequence encodes CATSREGWGQGYEQYF.

The chain combines TRBV6-1 with TRBJ2-2; the D gene is possibly TRBD2 (5 bases). Trimming removed 5 bases at V and 3 bases at J, with 10 bases between. Germline V CDR1 and CDR2: MNHNS, SASEGT. CDR3 size: 14 residues. The CDR3 protein is CASSPGMDTGELFF. Written as DNA, the CDR3 is TGTGCCAGCAGTCCGGGGATGGACACCGGGGAGCTGTTTTTT.

In its sample, this clonotype was seen a few times. The chain carries TRBV11-2 and TRBJ2-7, with TRBD1 as a possible D gene (6 bases). CDR1 is SGHAT and CDR2 is FQNNGV in the germline V gene. The CDR3 has 11 residues. V was trimmed by 5 bases and J by 11 bases, leaving 13 bases between them. CDR3 in DNA: TGTGCCAGCAGCCCAGGGGTGGAAGAGTACTTC. Its translation is CASSPGVEEYF.

The chain combines TRBV7-6 with TRBJ2-1; weak D call: TRBD2 (5 bases). This CDR3 comprises 15 residues. Trimming stripped 5 bases from V and 12 bases from J, with 23 bases between. Per germline, CDR1 SGHVS and CDR2 FNYEAQ. In nucleotides, the CDR3 is TGTGCCAGCAGCCCCCGTGGAGGCCCTGATTCAGGGCAGTTCTTC. Protein product: CASSPRGGPDSGQFF.

This clonotype has a count of ten or more. CDR3 coding DNA: TGTGCCAGCAGCTTAGAGAGGGGAACTGAAGCTTTCTTT. This translates into CASSLERGTEAFF. The chain employs TRBV7-6 and TRBJ1-1; D is perhaps TRBD1 (5 bases). Trimming left V 1 base short and J 5 bases short, with 8 bases between. The germline V gene has CDR1 SGHVS and CDR2 FNYEAQ. The CDR3 is 13 amino acids.

This clonotype was seen many times. The V call is TRBV29-1, the J call TRBJ2-6, with 7 bases matching TRBD2. From germline, CDR1 is SQVTM and CDR2 ANQGSEA. V lost 3 bases to trimming and J lost 4 bases; unmatched junction nucleotides: 3. The CDR3 spans 14 residues. In DNA, the CDR3 is TGCAGCGTTGAGGGAGGGAAAGGGGCCAACGTCCTGACTTTC. Translated: CSVEGGKGANVLTF.

This clonotype was detected ten times or more. The rearrangement uses TRBV2 and TRBJ1-5; D gene ambiguous. Germline V lookup: CDR1 SNHLY, CDR2 FYNNEI. The CDR3 contains 14 residues. V gave up 3 bases and J gave up 3 bases, with 9 bases separating them. The CDR3 DNA follows: TGTGCCAGCAGTGATAAGAACTCCAATCAGCCCCAGCATTTT. This translates into CASSDKNSNQPQHF.

This clonotype was observed a handful of times. The chain employs TRBV20-1 and TRBJ2-3; 9 nucleotides agree with TRBD2. The germline V gene has CDR1 DFQATT and CDR2 SNEGSKA (reference sequence). After removal of 3 bases from V and 8 bases from J, the junction contained 9 bases not matched to a gene. This CDR3 comprises 14 residues. The CDR3 protein is CSASAGLASGTQYF. The CDR3 DNA reads TGCAGTGCTAGTGCAGGACTAGCGTCTGGTACGCAGTATTTT.

CDR3 residues: CASSPGSGGTQYF. The CDR3 bases are TGTGCCAGCAGTCCCGGCTCCGGGGGTACGCAGTATTTT. This rearrangement joins TRBV6-5 to TRBJ2-3; a possible D gene is TRBD2 (6 bases). From germline, CDR1 is MNHEY and CDR2 SVGAGI. This CDR3 spans 13 amino acids. V was trimmed by 5 bases and J by 8 bases, leaving 14 bases between them.